Sequencing of this T cell receptor beta chain was carried out in a study of T cell responses to AZD1222 COVID-19 vaccine. Whole-study findings and limits: Unmutated variant regions reportedly attract nearly half of all spike-specific TCRs.

Assay used: immunoSEQ multiplex PCR; TCRdb lists only in-frame clones, some missing. The table lists around 150,000 clones. With 2 bases removed from V and 8 bases from J, the gap between germline ends came to 9 bases. Germline CDR1 SQVTM, CDR2 ANQGSEA. CDR3 size: 11 residues. To note about this clone: What it recognizes is unknown. In the same sample, other DNA sequences code for this CDR3.

The receptor's source is an adult in good health. The sequencing input was peripheral blood. This chain connects TRBV29-1 to TRBJ1-2; TRBD1 is a possible D gene (5 bases). The CDR3 protein is CSVERGEGYTF. The CDR3 nucleotides read TGCAGCGTTGAAAGGGGCGAGGGCTACACCTTC. Using reference TRBV29-1 and TRBJ1-2 for the parts outside the CDR3, the full variable domain is SAVISQKPSRDICQRGTSLTIQCQVDSQVTMMFWYRQQPGQSLTLIATANQGSEATYESGFVIDKFPISRPNLTFSTLTVSNMSPEDSSIYLCSVERGEGYTFGSGTRLTVV.